Sequencing of this TCR beta chain was carried out in a study of early T cells in non-severe SARS-CoV-2 infection. Study as a whole: Sequenced material consisted of bulk RNA (from unsorted whole blood), and chains were unpaired.

There are a few counts of this clonotype. Germline V lookup: CDR1 SGHTA, CDR2 FQGNSA. The CDR3 extends over 18 amino acids. V was pared by 5 bases and J by 3 bases, with 14 bases of the junction left unmatched. Separate cDNA molecules each had unique molecular identifiers attached to them. From the 5' RACE reads, TCRdb called clonotypes with MiXCR, one entry per CDR3 protein. The sample shows more than 65,000 distinct CDR3 sequences, around 13% of them seen only once. The sequence came from an adult who was a healthcare worker with PCR-confirmed SARS-CoV-2 infection or an uninfected control (not recorded which). Source material: whole blood. The V and J genes are TRBV7-2 and TRBJ1-2, with 11 positions matching TRBD1. As DNA, the CDR3 is TGTGCCAGCAGCCTAGGCGGCGGACAGGGGGCTGGGGACTATGGCTACACCTTC. Protein sequence: CASSLGGGQGAGDYGYTF.